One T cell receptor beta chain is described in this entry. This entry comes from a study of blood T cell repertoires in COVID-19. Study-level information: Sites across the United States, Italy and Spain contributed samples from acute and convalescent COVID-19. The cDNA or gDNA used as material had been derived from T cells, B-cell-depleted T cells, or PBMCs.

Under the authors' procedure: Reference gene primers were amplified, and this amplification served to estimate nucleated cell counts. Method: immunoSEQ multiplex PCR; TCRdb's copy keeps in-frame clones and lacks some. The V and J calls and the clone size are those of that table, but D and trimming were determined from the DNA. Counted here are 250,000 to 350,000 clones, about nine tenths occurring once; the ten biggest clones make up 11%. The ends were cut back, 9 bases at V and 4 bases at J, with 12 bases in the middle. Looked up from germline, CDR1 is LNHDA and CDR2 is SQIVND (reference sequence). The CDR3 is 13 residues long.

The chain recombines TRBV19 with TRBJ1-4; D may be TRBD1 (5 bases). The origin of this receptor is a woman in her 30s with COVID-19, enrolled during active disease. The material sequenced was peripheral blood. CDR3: CASGGRSNEKLFF. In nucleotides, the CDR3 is TGTGCCAGCGGGGGGAGGAGTAATGAAAAACTGTTTTTT.